Shown below are 32 T cell receptor beta chains from a single sample sequenced in a study of Ad26.COV2.S vaccination and SARS-CoV-2 variants. The repertoire was sequenced with immunoSEQ multiplex PCR; TCRdb's copy has only in-frame clones and lacks some. The sample shows hundreds of thousands of clones, more than 80% of them seen only once. The treatment here: 15 to 20 received Ad26.COV2.S at low or high dose, single or two shots; about five received placebo; per-sample allocation not given. Each sample was drawn 63 days after the first injection (of vaccine or placebo). The source was peripheral blood, collected in a trial of Ad26.COV2.S vaccine versus placebo. These receptors were taken from a person between 18 and 65 years old who received the Ad26.COV2.S COVID-19 vaccine or a placebo.

The V call is TRBV27, the J call TRBJ2-4; 7 nucleotides match TRBD2. Unmatched junction bases numbered 3, after V lost 4 bases and J lost 0 bases. Germline CDR1 reads MNHEY; CDR2 reads SMNVEV (reference sequence). There are 15 residues in the CDR3. CDR3 bases: TGTGCCAGCAGTTCTTTAGCGGGAGCCAAAAACATTCAGTACTTC. Translating gives CASSSLAGAKNIQYF.

The chain carries TRBV2 and TRBJ1-6; 8 nucleotides align to TRBD1. V was pared by 6 bases and J by 13 bases, with 17 bases of the junction left unmatched. CDR1 and CDR2 (germline): SNHLY, FYNNEI. The CDR3 has 16 amino acids. The DNA of the CDR3 is TGTGCCAGCAGCGATTGGCTTTCCGGACAGGGTTCCCCCCTCCACTTT. Translated: CASSDWLSGQGSPLHF.

The J gene is TRBJ1-1, the V gene TRBV14; TRBD1 aligns across 11 bases. Germline V CDR1 and CDR2: SGHDN, FVKESK. This CDR3 region has 16 residues. V was pared by 3 bases and J by 4 bases, with 7 bases of the junction left unmatched. The CDR3 bases are TGTGCCAGCAGCCACTCGGGAGGGACAGGGGGCACTGAAGCTTTCTTT. It specifies CASSHSGGTGGTEAFF.

V usage is TRBV3-1 (or the pseudogene TRBV3-2) and J usage is TRBJ2-1; 11 nucleotides agree with TRBD1. The germline V gene encodes CDR1 LGHDT and CDR2 YNNKEL (reference sequence). This CDR3 contains 14 residues. Trimming took 4 bases from V and 4 from J; bases not matched to a gene: 0. The CDR3 loop reads CASSRDRGYNEQFF. The CDR3 nucleotides are TGTGCCAGCAGCCGGGACAGGGGGTACAATGAGCAGTTCTTC.

This chain links TRBV14 with TRBJ1-6; D is unresolved. The V and J ends lost 4 bases and 9 bases respectively, with 10 bases between them. Germline CDR1 reads SGHDN; CDR2 reads FVKESK. This CDR3 contains 13 residues. CDR3: CASSPRTFSPLHF. CDR3 sequence (DNA): TGTGCCAGCAGCCCCCGTACCTTTTCACCCCTCCACTTT.

V usage is TRBV2 and J usage is TRBJ1-6; D uncertain. The CDR3 has 15 amino acids. Deletions cut 7 bases from V and 0 bases from J, with 10 bases between. CDR1 and CDR2 from the germline V gene are SNHLY and FYNNEI. This CDR3 reads CASTDTSSYNSPLHF. In DNA form, the CDR3 reads TGTGCCAGCACGGATACGAGCTCCTATAATTCACCCCTCCACTTT.

The chain's CDR3 is CASSYWGGTGELFF. In DNA form, the CDR3 reads TGTGCCAGCAGTTACTGGGGCGGCACCGGGGAGCTGTTTTTT. This rearrangement joins TRBV6-5 to TRBJ2-2; D might be TRBD1 (5 bases). Germline CDR1 and CDR2: MNHEY and SVGAGI. The CDR3 is 14 amino acids. V shed 1 base and J shed 4 bases, with 7 bases lying between them.

The chain links TRBV7-8 to TRBJ2-3, with D unclear. The germline V and J ends were trimmed by 2 bases and 0 bases, with 9 bases remaining between them. CDR1 is SGHVS and CDR2 is FQNEAQ in the germline V gene. The CDR3 contains 15 residues. The CDR3 DNA follows: TGTGCCAGCAGCTTATTGTGGTCCAGCACAGATACGCAGTATTTT. This translates into CASSLLWSSTDTQYF.

With regard to this clone: Other nucleotide sequences in the sample specify the same CDR3. The rearrangement uses TRBV6-1 and TRBJ2-5; a possible D gene is TRBD2 (6 bases). This CDR3 region has 13 residues. Trimming took 2 bases from V and 3 from J, leaving 7 bases between them. Germline V gives CDR1 MNHNS, CDR2 SASEGT. The CDR3 DNA sequence: TGTGCCAGCAGTGAATGGGGGGAAGAGACCCAGTACTTC. Protein sequence: CASSEWGEETQYF.

At least ten counts were recorded for this clone. The chain links TRBV6-2 or TRBV6-3 to TRBJ1-1; D not certain. Trimming cost V 2 bases and J 3 bases, with 7 bases left between them. There are 13 residues in the CDR3. Germline V CDR1 and CDR2: MNHEY, SVGEGT. CDR3 DNA: TGTGCCAGCAGTTACGGGTGGTACACTGAAGCTTTCTTT. Its translation is CASSYGWYTEAFF.

The chain's CDR3 is CASSKTGGSYEQYF. The CDR3 bases are TGTGCCAGCAGCAAGACAGGGGGATCCTACGAGCAGTACTTC. V gene TRBV7-2 combines with J gene TRBJ2-7; 9 positions match TRBD1. There are 14 residues in the CDR3. The junction had 3 bases not matched to a gene; V was cut back by 5 bases and J by 1 base. Germline loops: CDR1 SGHTA, CDR2 FQGNSA. The variable domain in full, completed from reference TRBV7-2 and TRBJ2-7, reads GAGVSQSPSNKVTEKGKDVELRCDPISGHTALYWYRQSLGQGLEFLIYFQGNSAPDKSGLPSDRFSAERTGGSVSTLTIQRTQQEDSAVYLCASSKTGGSYEQYFGPGTRLTVT.

The V gene is TRBV7-8, the J gene TRBJ2-3; the D is unclear. Germline CDR1 is SGHVS and CDR2 is FQNEAQ. The CDR3 length is 16 residues. With 1 base removed from V and 5 bases from J, the gap between germline ends came to 16 bases. CDR3 DNA sequence: TGTGCCAGCAGCTTAGGGTCTAGAATCTCGGGAGATACGCAGTATTTT. Translating gives CASSLGSRISGDTQYF.

Written as DNA, the CDR3 is TGTGCCTGGAGTGACACTTCATTAACAGATACGCAGTATTTT. Translating it yields CAWSDTSLTDTQYF. The V call is TRBV30, the J call TRBJ2-3; no clear D gene. CDR3 size: 14 residues. Trimming removed 1 base from V and 3 bases from J, with 11 bases in between. The germline CDR1 and CDR2 sequences are GTSNPN and SVGIG (reference sequence).

This chain connects TRBV12-5 to TRBJ2-1; 10 nucleotides line up with TRBD1. The CDR3 loop spans 17 amino acids. V shed 0 bases, J shed 3 bases, and the junction held 5 bases outside the gene matches. Germline CDR1 reads LGHNT; CDR2 reads FRNRAP. The CDR3 DNA sequence: TGTGCTAGTGGTTTGGTAGGGACAGGGGCCCTCTACAATGAGCAGTTCTTC. Translated: CASGLVGTGALYNEQFF.

The chain employs TRBV5-4 and TRBJ1-4; D not certain. V lost 1 base to trimming and J lost 0 bases, with 4 bases between them. CDR1 is SGHNT and CDR2 is YYREEE in the germline V gene (reference sequence). This CDR3 comprises 14 residues. CDR3 in amino acids: CASSLQPTNEKLFF. In DNA, the CDR3 is TGTGCCAGCAGCTTGCAGCCAACTAATGAAAAACTGTTTTTT.

The V gene is TRBV28, the J gene TRBJ2-5, with D possibly matching TRBD2 (6 bases). Germline CDR1 and CDR2: MDHEN and SYDVKM. The CDR3 has 16 amino acids. V dropped 5 bases and J dropped 5 bases, with 21 bases sitting between them. This CDR3 reads CASSTPRVAEGETQYF. CDR3 sequence (DNA): TGTGCCAGCAGTACTCCCCGGGTAGCGGAAGGGGAGACCCAGTACTTC.

V and J are TRBV25-1 and TRBJ2-3; D unclear. This CDR3 has 12 amino acids. V was pared by 5 bases and J by 2 bases, with 5 bases between. Germline lookup yields CDR1 MGHDK and CDR2 SYGVNS. For the CDR3, the DNA is TGTGCCAGCAGTCCGGACACAGATACGCAGTATTTT. Its translation: CASSPDTDTQYF.

Of note for this clone: Other DNA sequences within the sample encode an identical CDR3. The chain joins TRBV20-1 to TRBJ2-7, with a possible D match to TRBD1 (5 bases). Trimming took 6 bases from V and 2 from J, leaving 8 bases between them. Germline V gene data show CDR1 as DFQATT and CDR2 as SNEGSKA (reference sequence). The CDR3 is 11 amino acids. The CDR3 DNA is TGCAGTGCGAGACAGACCTACGAGCAGTACTTC. Protein product: CSARQTYEQYF.

This clone was seen only once. The chain joins TRBV9 to TRBJ2-5; possibly TRBD2 for D (5 bases). Germline-derived CDR1 and CDR2 are SGDLS and YYNGEE. The CDR3 consists of 15 residues. Trimming took 0 bases from V and 5 from J, leaving 14 bases between them. DNA for the CDR3: TGTGCCAGCAGCGTAGTGGGAGACCTTAGGGAGACCCAGTACTTC. This gives the protein CASSVVGDLRETQYF.

The gene calls are TRBV6-5 and TRBJ1-1; D unresolved. CDR1 is MNHEY, CDR2 SVGAGI, per germline. This CDR3 comprises 15 residues. V shed 2 bases and J shed 6 bases, with 16 bases lying between them. CDR3 protein: CASSYVIGPGAEAFF. The CDR3 nucleotides are TGTGCCAGCAGTTACGTGATCGGCCCGGGCGCTGAAGCTTTCTTT.

The chain employs TRBV30 and TRBJ2-3; 7 bases match TRBD1. The length of the CDR3 is 13 residues. V trimming: 6 bases; J trimming: 3 bases; junction bases outside the gene matches: 6. Germline-derived CDR1 and CDR2 are GTSNPN and SVGIG (reference sequence). In DNA, the CDR3 is TGTGCCTGCGACAGGGTCTTTACAGATACGCAGTATTTT. Translating it yields CACDRVFTDTQYF.

The chain recombines TRBV11-2 with TRBJ2-1, with 7 bases identical to TRBD2. The CDR3 runs 18 residues. V lost 0 bases to trimming and J lost 0 bases; unmatched junction nucleotides: 8. CDR1 SGHAT and CDR2 FQNNGV come from the germline V gene. CDR3 sequence (DNA): TGTGCCAGCAGCTTAGAAGCGGGCGGGAGTCCCTCCTACAATGAGCAGTTCTTC. Translation: CASSLEAGGSPSYNEQFF.

This clone has a single count. The chain combines TRBV19 with TRBJ2-1; perhaps TRBD2 as D (5 bases). Germline assignment: CDR1 LNHDA and CDR2 SQIVND (reference sequence). The CDR3 loop spans 15 amino acids. V lost 2 bases and J lost 2, with 10 bases in between. CDR3 sequence (DNA): TGTGCCAGTAGTATAAAGGCTAGCCCCTACAATGAGCAGTTCTTC. This gives the protein CASSIKASPYNEQFF.

The V call is TRBV7-2, the J call TRBJ1-2, with D tentatively TRBD1 (5 bases). With 7 bases removed from V and 8 bases from J, the gap between germline ends came to 17 bases. This CDR3 is 13 amino acids long. Germline CDR1 is SGHTA and CDR2 is FQGNSA. The CDR3 loop is CASTPGSKNGYTF. The CDR3 DNA reads as TGTGCCAGCACCCCAGGGAGTAAAAACGGCTACACCTTC. The full variable domain, with the rest looked up from reference TRBV7-2 and TRBJ1-2, is GAGVSQSPSNKVTEKGKDVELRCDPISGHTALYWYRQSLGQGLEFLIYFQGNSAPDKSGLPSDRFSAERTGGSVSTLTIQRTQQEDSAVYLCASTPGSKNGYTFGSGTRLTVV.

This chain's CDR3 is CASNRGTTNEKLFF. CDR3 sequence (DNA): TGTGCCAGCAACCGGGGGACAACTAATGAAAAACTGTTTTTT. The V gene is TRBV25-1, the J gene TRBJ1-4; a possible D gene is TRBD1 (5 bases). Trimming shortened V by 7 bases and J by 0 bases, and 9 bases separated the two germline ends. The CDR3 totals 14 residues. Germline CDR1 MGHDK, CDR2 SYGVNS.

V and J are TRBV4-3 and TRBJ1-3, with TRBD1 matching over 7 bases. Germline-derived CDR1 and CDR2 are LGHNA and YSLEER. J lost 1 base, V lost 4 bases, and 10 bases had no gene match. This CDR3 contains 17 residues. CDR3 nucleotides: TGCGCCAGCAGCCCCGCCCCTCAGGGGGGATCTGGAAACACCATATATTTT. Its protein product is CASSPAPQGGSGNTIYF.

The chain uses TRBV19 and TRBJ2-7, with no clear D. V was cut by 5 bases and J by 0 bases, with 11 bases left in between. In germline, CDR1 is LNHDA, CDR2 SQIVND (reference sequence). The CDR3 has 14 amino acids. This chain's CDR3 is CASSVWTRSYEQYF. In DNA, the CDR3 is TGTGCCAGTAGTGTATGGACCCGCTCCTACGAGCAGTACTTC.

The chain couples TRBV5-4 to TRBJ2-7, with 7 bases aligning to TRBD1. The CDR3 sequence is 14 residues long. Germline V gene lookup returns CDR1 SGHNT and CDR2 YYREEE (reference sequence). V shed 2 bases, J shed 2 bases, and the junction held 4 bases outside the gene matches. The CDR3 region is CASSFATGAYEQYF. Written as DNA, the CDR3 is TGTGCCAGCAGCTTCGCTACAGGGGCCTACGAGCAGTACTTC.

This chain uses TRBV4-2 with TRBJ2-1, with D possibly TRBD2 on 5 matching bases. From germline, CDR1 is LGHNA and CDR2 YNFKEQ. The CDR3 is 16 amino acids. Between the trimmed V and J ends, which lost 5 bases and 5 bases, there was a span of 19 bases. CDR3 protein: CASSSEGHLDNNEQFF. The CDR3 nucleotides read TGTGCCAGCAGCTCAGAGGGTCATCTAGATAACAATGAGCAGTTCTTC.

This sequence joins TRBV5-1 and TRBJ2-2; perhaps TRBD1 as D (5 bases). The V end was cut by 5 bases, the J end by 4 bases, with 9 bases between. The germline CDR1 and CDR2 sequences are SGHRS and YFSETQ. CDR3 length equals 13 residues. Here the CDR3 DNA reads TGCGCCAGCAGACAGGCGGTCACCGGGGAGCTGTTTTTT. This gives the protein CASRQAVTGELFF.

The rearrangement joins TRBV7-6 to TRBJ2-3; possibly TRBD1 for D (7 bases). The CDR3 is 15 residues long. Germline CDR1 and CDR2: SGHVS and FNYEAQ. V gave up 0 bases and J gave up 7 bases, with 14 bases separating them. CDR3: CASSLASGGLHTQYF. Here the CDR3 DNA reads TGTGCCAGCAGCTTAGCGTCAGGGGGGTTGCATACGCAGTATTTT.

This sequence joins TRBV9 and TRBJ2-5; no firm D call. V was shortened by 1 base and J by 3 bases, with 4 bases between the two germline ends. CDR3 length equals 12 residues. Germline V lookup: CDR1 SGDLS, CDR2 YYNGEE. The CDR3 DNA reads TGTGCCAGCAGCGTAACCGAAGAGACCCAGTACTTC. The encoded protein is CASSVTEETQYF. Complete variable domain (other parts from reference TRBV9 and TRBJ2-5): DSGVTQTPKHLITATGQRVTLRCSPRSGDLSVYWYQQSLDQGLQFLIQYYNGEERAKGNILERFSAQQFPDLHSELNLSSLELGDSALYFCASSVTEETQYFGPGTRLLVL.